These 27 T cell receptor beta chains were all obtained from the same sample, sequenced in a study of blood T cell repertoires in COVID-19. TCRdb's table, derived via immunoSEQ multiplex PCR, lists solely in-frame clones and lacks some. The table shows roughly 300,000 clones, with roughly 90% occurring only once. Material: peripheral blood. The origin of the receptors is a woman in her 30s with COVID-19, enrolled during active disease.

The chain combines TRBV28 with TRBJ1-5; 7 bases line up with TRBD1. This CDR3 has 14 residues. V was clipped by 5 bases and J by 7 bases; unmatched bases: 8. CDR1 MDHEN and CDR2 SYDVKM come from the germline V gene. In nucleotides, the CDR3 is TGTGCCAGCAGTCCCTCGACAGGGAGGCAGCCCCAGCATTTT. This translates into CASSPSTGRQPQHF.

This chain links TRBV5-5 with TRBJ2-3; 9 nucleotides align to TRBD2. CDR1 and CDR2 (germline): SGHKS, YYEKEE (reference sequence). The CDR3 contains 16 residues. V dropped 4 bases and J dropped 5; count of bases not matched to a gene: 11. The CDR3 DNA sequence: TGTGCCAGCAGCCGACTAGTCAGCGGGGGGCAAGATACGCAGTATTTT. Protein: CASSRLVSGGQDTQYF.

The chain uses TRBV19 and TRBJ2-3; TRBD2 agrees at 9 bases. Germline V CDR1 and CDR2: LNHDA, SQIVND (reference sequence). The CDR3 is 14 residues long. V shed 8 bases and J 14 bases; nucleotides not matched to a gene: 17. The CDR3 DNA is TGTGCCAGTGGCGAGGGGCTAGCGGGGCAACGGTGGTATTTT. Residues: CASGEGLAGQRWYF.

The chain joins TRBV5-1 to TRBJ2-7; D not resolved. CDR1 SGHRS and CDR2 YFSETQ come from the germline V gene. Trimming took off 0 bases at V and 3 bases at J, with 7 bases between the two ends. The CDR3 contains 13 residues. CDR3 sequence reads: CASSLGPNYEQYF. In DNA form, the CDR3 reads TGCGCCAGCAGCTTGGGTCCAAACTACGAGCAGTACTTC.

V and J are TRBV20-1 and TRBJ1-6, with D possibly matching TRBD1 (5 bases). This CDR3 is built from 13 residues. V lost 3 bases and J lost 8, with 11 bases in between. Per germline, CDR1 DFQATT and CDR2 SNEGSKA (reference sequence). DNA for the CDR3: TGCAGTGCTAGTAAGACCAGGGATTCACCCCTCCACTTT. Translation gives CSASKTRDSPLHF.

The chain recombines TRBV6-1 with TRBJ1-1; TRBD1 aligns across 8 bases. Germline V gene lookup returns CDR1 MNHNS and CDR2 SASEGT. There are 14 residues in the CDR3. With 3 bases clipped from V and 0 bases from J, the junction kept 0 bases outside the gene matches. CDR3 loop: CASSEDRVNTEAFF. CDR3 sequence (DNA): TGTGCCAGCAGTGAGGACAGGGTGAACACTGAAGCTTTCTTT.

This clone was observed once. V gene TRBV28 combines with J gene TRBJ2-1, with 10 nucleotides matching TRBD2. Losses at the gene ends were 3 bases for V and 9 bases for J; bases not matched to a gene: 8. The CDR3 covers 15 residues. Germline-derived CDR1 and CDR2 are MDHEN and SYDVKM. The CDR3 DNA is TGTGCCAGCAGTTTTTCAGCGGGGGGGGCAGGTGAGCAGTTCTTC. This sequence encodes CASSFSAGGAGEQFF.

This clone appeared once. The rearrangement links TRBV5-4 to TRBJ2-5; no definite D call. CDR1 is SGHNT, CDR2 YYREEE, per germline (reference sequence). The CDR3 length is 13 residues. The ends were cut back, 5 bases at V and 3 bases at J, with 11 bases in the middle. Written as DNA, the CDR3 is TGTGCCAGCAGTCCGGGTGTCGAAGAGACCCAGTACTTC. Translating gives CASSPGVEETQYF.

Only one count was recorded for this clone. This sequence joins TRBV11-3 and TRBJ2-5, with D possibly matching TRBD2 (7 bases). Per germline, CDR1 SGHNT and CDR2 YENEEA. V gave up 5 bases and J gave up 2 bases, with 15 bases separating them. The CDR3 sequence is 15 residues long. The CDR3: CASSPGGQKQETQYF. DNA for the CDR3: TGTGCCAGCAGCCCCGGGGGGCAGAAACAAGAGACCCAGTACTTC.

This rearrangement joins TRBV19 to TRBJ2-7; TRBD2 agrees at 15 bases. The V gene end was trimmed by 5 bases and the J gene end by 5 bases; junction bases not matched to a gene: 7. The CDR3 totals 16 residues. CDR1 and CDR2 from the germline V gene are LNHDA and SQIVND (reference sequence). Here the CDR3 reads CASSGLAGGPLDEQYF. Written as DNA, the CDR3 is TGTGCCAGTAGTGGACTAGCGGGGGGGCCCCTGGACGAGCAGTACTTC.

The V gene is TRBV3-1 (or the pseudogene TRBV3-2), the J gene TRBJ1-1; 9 bases line up with TRBD1. This CDR3 spans 14 amino acids. The germline V gene encodes CDR1 LGHDT and CDR2 YNNKEL (reference sequence). After removal of 6 bases from V and 0 bases from J, the junction contained 2 bases not matched to a gene. The CDR3 spells CASSYRGLNTEAFF. Here the CDR3 DNA reads TGTGCCAGCAGTTACAGGGGGCTGAACACTGAAGCTTTCTTT.

The rearrangement uses TRBV3-1 (or the pseudogene TRBV3-2) and TRBJ1-1, with D maybe TRBD1 (5 bases). The CDR3 runs 14 residues. CDR1 is LGHDT, CDR2 YNNKEL, per germline (reference sequence). V was pared by 8 bases and J by 4 bases, with 17 bases between. The CDR3 loop is CASRPGDTSTEAFF. Here the CDR3 DNA reads TGTGCCAGCCGACCGGGGGATACGAGCACTGAAGCTTTCTTT.

The V gene is TRBV25-1, the J gene TRBJ1-2, with 8 nucleotides matching TRBD1. Germline CDR1 reads MGHDK; CDR2 reads SYGVNS. This CDR3 spans 15 amino acids. Trimming at V came to 3 bases and at J to 4 bases, leaving 7 bases not matched to a gene. The CDR3 DNA reads TGTGCCAGCAGTGACCCCAGGGGGCGGGGCTATGGCTACACCTTC. Translating gives CASSDPRGRGYGYTF.

The chain uses TRBV20-1 and TRBJ2-1; D is ambiguous. With 3 bases removed from V and 6 bases from J, the gap between germline ends came to 18 bases. The CDR3 spans 15 residues. The germline CDR1 and CDR2 sequences are DFQATT and SNEGSKA (reference sequence). CDR3 residues: CSASPPRLDFNEQFF. The CDR3 DNA follows: TGCAGTGCTAGTCCCCCCAGACTCGACTTCAATGAGCAGTTCTTC.

This sequence joins TRBV2 and TRBJ1-2, with 7 bases that match TRBD1. The CDR3 totals 14 residues. CDR1 is SNHLY and CDR2 is FYNNEI in the germline V gene. Trimming at V came to 6 bases and at J to 3 bases, leaving 7 bases not matched to a gene. CDR3 in amino acids: CASSGDSIHYGYTF. The CDR3 bases are TGTGCCAGCAGCGGGGACAGCATACACTATGGCTACACCTTC.

V gene TRBV6-5 combines with J gene TRBJ1-1, with TRBD1 as a possible D gene (6 bases). In germline, CDR1 is MNHEY, CDR2 SVGAGI. The CDR3 extends over 14 amino acids. V was cut by 6 bases and J by 0 bases, with 11 bases left in between. CDR3 nucleotides: TGTGCCAGCAGCACAGGGATTATGAACACTGAAGCTTTCTTT. The encoded protein is CASSTGIMNTEAFF.

The chain uses TRBV6-2 or TRBV6-3 and TRBJ1-2; D is unclear. The CDR3 is 15 amino acids. The V and J ends lost 2 bases and 4 bases respectively, with 14 bases between them. Germline CDR1 is MNHEY and CDR2 is SVGEGT. As DNA, the CDR3 is TGTGCCAGCAGTTACGAGGCGGGATCTATCTATGGCTACACCTTC. This encodes CASSYEAGSIYGYTF.

The rearrangement links TRBV21-1 to TRBJ1-1; the D segment call TRBD1 is taken from the table without a DNA check. TRBV21-1 is a pseudogene. This CDR3 is built from 14 residues. CDR3 residues: CASSKCWPYTEAFF. DNA for the CDR3: TGTGCCAGCAGCAAATGCTGGCCTTACACTGAAGCTTTCTTT.

This chain connects TRBV18 to TRBJ2-7; D possibly corresponds to TRBD2 (6 bases). The CDR3 extends over 15 amino acids. Germline V gives CDR1 KGHSH, CDR2 LQKENI. V lost 3 bases to trimming and J lost 2 bases, with 14 bases between them. The CDR3 bases are TGTGCCAGCTCACCTGGGGACTCCCGGGCCTACGAGCAGTACTTC. This codes for CASSPGDSRAYEQYF.

V is TRBV7-2 and J is TRBJ1-6, with 9 bases aligning to TRBD1. CDR1 is SGHTA and CDR2 is FQGNSA in the germline V gene. V shed 4 bases, J shed 1 base, and the junction held 2 bases outside the gene matches. This CDR3 has 16 residues. CDR3 nucleotides: TGTGCCAGCAGCTCACAGGGGGCTTCCTATAATTCACCCCTCCACTTT. It encodes CASSSQGASYNSPLHF. Looking up the rest from reference TRBV7-2 and TRBJ1-6 gives the full variable domain: GAGVSQSPSNKVTEKGKDVELRCDPISGHTALYWYRQSLGQGLEFLIYFQGNSAPDKSGLPSDRFSAERTGGSVSTLTIQRTQQEDSAVYLCASSSQGASYNSPLHFGNGTRLTVT.

This clone was recorded once. This chain links TRBV21-1 with TRBJ2-5; the DNA was not used to check the table's D call, TRBD2. TRBV21-1 is annotated as a pseudogene. The CDR3 has 19 residues. The CDR3 DNA is TGTGCCAGCAGCAAAGAGGTAGCGGGCCCCCATAGACGACAGGAGACCCAGTACTTC. Its translation is CASSKEVAGPHRRQETQYF.

In nucleotides, the CDR3 is TGTGCCAGCAGGTCACCCGGGACAGGGAATTCACCCCTCCACTTT. Amino acid sequence: CASRSPGTGNSPLHF. The J gene is TRBJ1-6, the V gene TRBV27; 9 nucleotides line up with TRBD1. V dropped 6 bases and J dropped 7; count of bases not matched to a gene: 7. Germline loops: CDR1 MNHEY, CDR2 SMNVEV (reference sequence). This CDR3 comprises 15 residues.

The J gene is TRBJ1-4, the V gene TRBV15; D ambiguous. This CDR3 region has 13 residues. The ends were cut back, 1 base at V and 6 bases at J, with 6 bases in the middle. CDR1 and CDR2 (germline): LNHNV, YYDKDF (reference sequence). In DNA form, the CDR3 reads TGTGCCACCAGCAGAGGGGAGTATGAAAAACTGTTTTTT. Translating gives CATSRGEYEKLFF.

The chain is built from TRBV23-1 and TRBJ1-1; 9 bases line up with TRBD1. TRBV23-1 is classed as an ORF, of uncertain function. This CDR3 comprises 18 residues. Germline trimming cut 2 bases from V and 4 bases from J; bases unmatched to any gene: 14. This chain's CDR3 is CASSQTRLRTGESTEAFF. CDR3 DNA: TGCGCCAGCAGTCAAACCCGCTTGAGGACAGGGGAAAGCACTGAAGCTTTCTTT.

The rearrangement uses TRBV11-2 and TRBJ2-3; possible D gene TRBD2, 5 bases. Between the trimmed V and J ends, which lost 5 bases and 0 bases, there was a span of 12 bases. This CDR3 contains 15 residues. The germline V gene encodes CDR1 SGHAT and CDR2 FQNNGV. As DNA, the CDR3 is TGTGCCAGCAGCGCCCGAGCGGATAGCACAGATACGCAGTATTTT. It is translated as CASSARADSTDTQYF.

The chain combines TRBV3-1 (or the pseudogene TRBV3-2) with TRBJ2-1, with 10 bases fitting TRBD2. Germline trimming cut 10 bases from V and 9 bases from J; bases unmatched to any gene: 6. Germline CDR1 and CDR2: LGHDT and YNNKEL (reference sequence). CDR3 length equals 12 residues. The CDR3 is CATGTSVGEQFF. In DNA, the CDR3 is TGTGCCACCGGGACTAGCGTAGGTGAGCAGTTCTTC.

The table lists this clone with a count of one. Within the sample, other DNA sequences also encode this same CDR3. The genes are TRBV7-9 and TRBJ1-5; weak D call: TRBD1 (6 bases). V lost 11 bases and J 4 bases, leaving 12 bases between the germline ends. Germline values: CDR1 SEHNR, CDR2 FQNEAQ (reference sequence). This CDR3 spans 12 amino acids. The CDR3 region has the DNA TGTGCCTCTAGCAGGGGAAATCAGCCCCAGCATTTT. Its protein is CASSRGNQPQHF.